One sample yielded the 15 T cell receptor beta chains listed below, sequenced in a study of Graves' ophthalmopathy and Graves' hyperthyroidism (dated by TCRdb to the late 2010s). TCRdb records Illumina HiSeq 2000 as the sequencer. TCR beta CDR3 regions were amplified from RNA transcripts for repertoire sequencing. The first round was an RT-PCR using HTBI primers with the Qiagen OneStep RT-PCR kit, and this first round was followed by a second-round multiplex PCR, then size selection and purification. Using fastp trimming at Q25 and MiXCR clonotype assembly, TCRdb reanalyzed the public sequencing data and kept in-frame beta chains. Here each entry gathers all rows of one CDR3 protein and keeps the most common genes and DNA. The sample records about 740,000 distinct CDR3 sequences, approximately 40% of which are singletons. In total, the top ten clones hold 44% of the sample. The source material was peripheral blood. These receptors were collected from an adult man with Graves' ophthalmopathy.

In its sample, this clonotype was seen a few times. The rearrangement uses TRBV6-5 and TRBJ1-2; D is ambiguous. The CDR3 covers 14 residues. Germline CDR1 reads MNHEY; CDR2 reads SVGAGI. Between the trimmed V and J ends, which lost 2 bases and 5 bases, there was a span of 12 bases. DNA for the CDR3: TGTGCCAGCAGTTACCTGGCAGGCGGATATGGCTACACCTTC. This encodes CASSYLAGGYGYTF.

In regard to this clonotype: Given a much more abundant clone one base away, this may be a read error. CDR3 amino acids: CASSLDGTANHGYTF. CDR3 DNA sequence: TGCGCCAGCAGCTTGGACGGGACAGCAAACCATGGCTACACCTTC. This sequence joins TRBV5-1 and TRBJ1-2, with 7 bases that match TRBD1. This CDR3 has 15 amino acids. Germline loops: CDR1 SGHRS, CDR2 YFSETQ. J lost 6 bases, V lost 0 bases, and 8 bases had no gene match.

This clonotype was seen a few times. CDR3 DNA: TGCAGTGCTAGAAGGGGACAGGGGGTGAACGAGCAGTACTTC. Its translation: CSARRGQGVNEQYF. The chain couples TRBV20-1 to TRBJ2-7; 11 bases are shared with TRBD1. V was pared by 2 bases and J by 5 bases, with 5 bases of the junction left unmatched. The CDR3 length is 14 residues. Germline CDR1 is DFQATT and CDR2 is SNEGSKA (reference sequence).

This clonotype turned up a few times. The CDR3 region is CASNSGGGPYEQYF. CDR3 nucleotide sequence: TGTGCCAGCAACTCGGGGGGAGGACCTTACGAGCAGTACTTC. The chain recombines TRBV10-3 with TRBJ2-7; TRBD2 matches at 7 bases. The CDR3 sequence is 14 residues long. V dropped 10 bases and J dropped 4; count of bases not matched to a gene: 13. CDR1 and CDR2 (germline): ENHRY, SYGVKD.

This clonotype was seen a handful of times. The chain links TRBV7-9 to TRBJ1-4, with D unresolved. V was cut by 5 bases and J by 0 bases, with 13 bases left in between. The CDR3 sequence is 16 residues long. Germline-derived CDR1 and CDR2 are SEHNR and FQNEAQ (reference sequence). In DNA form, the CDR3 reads TGTGCCAGCAGCCGACTGTCCGGGGCAACTAATGAAAAACTGTTTTTT. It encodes CASSRLSGATNEKLFF.

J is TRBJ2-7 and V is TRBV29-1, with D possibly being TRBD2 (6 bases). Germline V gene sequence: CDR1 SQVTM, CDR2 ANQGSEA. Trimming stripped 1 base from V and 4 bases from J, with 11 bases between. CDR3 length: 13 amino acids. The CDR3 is CSVEAGEAYEQYF. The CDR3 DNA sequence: TGCAGCGTTGAAGCGGGAGAGGCATACGAGCAGTACTTC.

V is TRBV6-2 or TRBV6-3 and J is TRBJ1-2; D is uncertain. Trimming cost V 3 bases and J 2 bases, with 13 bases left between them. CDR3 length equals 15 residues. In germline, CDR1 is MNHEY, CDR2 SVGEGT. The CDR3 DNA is TGTGCCAGCAGTTATCACCCCCTTTCCAACTATGGCTACACCTTC. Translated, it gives CASSYHPLSNYGYTF.

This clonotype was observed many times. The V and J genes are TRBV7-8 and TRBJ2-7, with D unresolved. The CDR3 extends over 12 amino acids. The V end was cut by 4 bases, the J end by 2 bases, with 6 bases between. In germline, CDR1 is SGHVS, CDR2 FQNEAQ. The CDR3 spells CASSYSPYEQYF. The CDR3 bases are TGTGCCAGCAGCTACAGCCCCTACGAGCAGTACTTC. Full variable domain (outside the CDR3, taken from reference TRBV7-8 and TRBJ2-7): GAGVSQSPRYKVAKRGQDVALRCDPISGHVSLFWYQQALGQGPEFLTYFQNEAQLDKSGLPSDRFFAERPEGSVSTLKIQRTQQEDSAVYLCASSYSPYEQYFGPGTRLTVT.

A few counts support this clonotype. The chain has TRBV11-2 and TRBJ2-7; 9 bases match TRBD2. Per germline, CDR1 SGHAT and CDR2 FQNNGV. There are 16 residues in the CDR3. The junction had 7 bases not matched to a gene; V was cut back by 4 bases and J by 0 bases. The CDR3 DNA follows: TGTGCCAGCAGCTCCTTCCGTAGCGGGAGCTCCTACGAGCAGTACTTC. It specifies CASSSFRSGSSYEQYF. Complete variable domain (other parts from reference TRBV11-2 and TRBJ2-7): EAGVAQSPRYKIIEKRQSVAFWCNPISGHATLYWYQQILGQGPKLLIQFQNNGVVDDSQLPKDRFSAERLKGVDSTLKIQPAKLEDSAVYLCASSSFRSGSSYEQYFGPGTRLTVT.

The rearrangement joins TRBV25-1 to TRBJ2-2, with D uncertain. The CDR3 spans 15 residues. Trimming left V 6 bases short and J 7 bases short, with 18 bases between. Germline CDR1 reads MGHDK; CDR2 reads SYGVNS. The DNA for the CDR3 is TGTGCCAGCAGGCGGCCCCGTCCTATGGGCGGGGAGCTGTTTTTT. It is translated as CASRRPRPMGGELFF.

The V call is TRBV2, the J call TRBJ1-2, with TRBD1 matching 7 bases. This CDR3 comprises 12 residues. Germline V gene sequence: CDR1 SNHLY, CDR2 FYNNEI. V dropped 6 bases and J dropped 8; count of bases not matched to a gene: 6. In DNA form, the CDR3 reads TGTGCCAGCAGCCCCCTGGGACAGGGCTACACCTTC. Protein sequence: CASSPLGQGYTF.

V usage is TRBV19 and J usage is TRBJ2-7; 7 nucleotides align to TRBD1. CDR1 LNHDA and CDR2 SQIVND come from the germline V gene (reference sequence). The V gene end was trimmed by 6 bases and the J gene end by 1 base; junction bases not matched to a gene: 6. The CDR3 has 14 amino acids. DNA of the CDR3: TGTGCCAGTAGAAAGGACAGGCGGTCCTACGAGCAGTACTTC. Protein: CASRKDRRSYEQYF.

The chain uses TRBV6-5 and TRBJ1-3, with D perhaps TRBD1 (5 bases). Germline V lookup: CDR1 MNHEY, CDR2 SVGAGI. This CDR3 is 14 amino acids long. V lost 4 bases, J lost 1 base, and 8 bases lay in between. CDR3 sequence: CASSFRQSGNTIYF. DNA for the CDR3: TGTGCCAGCAGTTTTCGACAGTCTGGAAACACCATATATTTT.

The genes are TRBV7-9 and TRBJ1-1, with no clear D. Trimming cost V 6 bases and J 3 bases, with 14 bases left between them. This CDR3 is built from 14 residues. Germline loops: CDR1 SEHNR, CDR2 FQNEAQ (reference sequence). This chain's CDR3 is CASRGSSWDTEAFF. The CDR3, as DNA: TGTGCCAGCAGGGGATCCTCCTGGGACACTGAAGCTTTCTTT. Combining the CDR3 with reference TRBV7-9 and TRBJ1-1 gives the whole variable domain DTGVSQNPRHKITKRGQNVTFRCDPISEHNRLYWYRQTLGQGPEFLTYFQNEAQLEKSRLLSDRFSAERPKGSFSTLEIQRTEQGDSAMYLCASRGSSWDTEAFFGQGTRLTVV.

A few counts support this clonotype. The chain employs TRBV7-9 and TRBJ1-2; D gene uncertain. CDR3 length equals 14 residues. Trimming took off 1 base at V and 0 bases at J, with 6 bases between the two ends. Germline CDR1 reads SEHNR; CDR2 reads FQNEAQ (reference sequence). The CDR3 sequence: CASSLELANYGYTF. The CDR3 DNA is TGTGCCAGCAGCTTAGAATTAGCTAACTATGGCTACACCTTC.